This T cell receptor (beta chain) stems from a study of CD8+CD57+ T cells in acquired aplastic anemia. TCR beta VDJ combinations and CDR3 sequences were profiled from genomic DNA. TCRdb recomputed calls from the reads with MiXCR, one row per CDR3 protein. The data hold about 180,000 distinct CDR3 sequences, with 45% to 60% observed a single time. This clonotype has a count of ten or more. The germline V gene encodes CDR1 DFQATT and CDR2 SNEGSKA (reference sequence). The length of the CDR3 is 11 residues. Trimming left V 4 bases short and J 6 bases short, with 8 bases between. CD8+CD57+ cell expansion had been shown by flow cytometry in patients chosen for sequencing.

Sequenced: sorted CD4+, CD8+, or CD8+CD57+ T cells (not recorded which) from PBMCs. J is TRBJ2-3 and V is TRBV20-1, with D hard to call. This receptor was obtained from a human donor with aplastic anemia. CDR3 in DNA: TGCAGTGCTATGAGCCGTGATACGCAGTATTTT. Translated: CSAMSRDTQYF.